The 21 T cell receptor beta chains in this list originate from one sample, sequenced in a study of shared clonotypes between healthy human individuals. The table came from immunoSEQ multiplex PCR; TCRdb's copy has only in-frame clones and leaves some out. The sample has just over 2,000,000 clones, roughly 94% seen once. The specimen sequenced was naive CD4+ T cells sorted from blood. Subset of the sample: CD45RA+ positively selected. The origin of the receptors is a man younger than 35 in good health.

The rearrangement joins TRBV6-1 to TRBJ2-7; 11 bases agree with TRBD1. Germline CDR1 MNHNS, CDR2 SASEGT. Trimming at V came to 5 bases and at J to 3 bases, leaving 6 bases not matched to a gene. The CDR3 runs 15 residues. CDR3 protein: CASSRGGQGDYEQYF. The DNA of the CDR3 is TGTGCCAGCAGTCGAGGGGGACAGGGGGACTACGAGCAGTACTTC.

The chain has TRBV6-5 and TRBJ1-1; 9 nucleotides align to TRBD1. CDR1 and CDR2 from the germline V gene are MNHEY and SVGAGI. This CDR3 has 12 residues. Trimming at V came to 4 bases and at J to 10 bases, leaving 4 bases not matched to a gene. The CDR3 sequence: CASSFTGGTAFF. DNA for the CDR3: TGTGCCAGCAGTTTCACAGGGGGCACAGCTTTCTTT.

CDR3 loop: CASSGWVQARTDTQYF. CDR3 nucleotide sequence: TGTGCCAGCAGCGGCTGGGTGCAGGCCCGCACAGATACGCAGTATTTT. The chain joins TRBV7-9 to TRBJ2-3; D call uncertain. V was shortened by 5 bases and J by 1 base, with 16 bases between the two germline ends. The CDR3 runs 16 residues. In germline, CDR1 is SEHNR, CDR2 FQNEAQ (reference sequence).

The rearrangement joins TRBV5-1 to TRBJ2-7, with D maybe TRBD2 (5 bases). The CDR3 contains 14 residues. Between the trimmed V and J ends, which lost 3 bases and 6 bases, there was a span of 16 bases. Germline CDR1 is SGHRS and CDR2 is YFSETQ. In nucleotides, the CDR3 is TGCGCCAGCAGCTCCCCGGGGATGGGGTTCGAGCAGTACTTC. Translation gives CASSSPGMGFEQYF.

The chain has TRBV5-1 and TRBJ2-5; D gene ambiguous. Trimming removed 0 bases from V and 3 bases from J, with 15 bases in between. This CDR3 contains 16 residues. Germline CDR1 reads SGHRS; CDR2 reads YFSETQ. This chain's CDR3 is CASSLEGGLGKETQYF. CDR3 coding DNA: TGCGCCAGCAGCTTGGAAGGCGGTTTAGGGAAAGAGACCCAGTACTTC.

About this clone: This specimen includes other DNA sequences encoding the same CDR3. The chain employs TRBV6-5 and TRBJ1-5, with a tentative D call TRBD1 (6 bases). The germline V and J ends were trimmed by 5 bases and 7 bases, with 12 bases remaining between them. The germline V gene has CDR1 MNHEY and CDR2 SVGAGI. CDR3 length: 13 residues. CDR3 sequence: CASSRGAGQPQHF. CDR3 DNA sequence: TGTGCCAGCAGTAGGGGGGCGGGACAGCCCCAGCATTTT.

This sequence joins TRBV5-4 and TRBJ2-5; 11 nucleotides line up with TRBD2. J gave up 2 bases and V 4 bases, and 7 bases lay outside the gene matches. This CDR3 comprises 16 residues. The germline V gene encodes CDR1 SGHNT and CDR2 YYREEE (reference sequence). DNA for the CDR3: TGTGCCAGCAGCACTGGCCCTAGCGGGGGGCAAGAGACCCAGTACTTC. Translation: CASSTGPSGGQETQYF.

The chain uses TRBV29-1 and TRBJ1-1, with 8 bases that match TRBD1. This CDR3 has 11 amino acids. Germline V gene data show CDR1 as SQVTM and CDR2 as ANQGSEA. With 7 bases clipped from V and 8 bases from J, the junction kept 6 bases outside the gene matches. DNA for the CDR3: TGCAGCGCTGCGACAGGGGCGGAAGCTTTCTTT. Translation gives CSAATGAEAFF.

About this clone: In the same sample, other DNA sequences code for this CDR3. This chain connects TRBV18 to TRBJ1-6; TRBD1 agrees at 9 bases. V lost 6 bases to trimming and J lost 6 bases; unmatched junction nucleotides: 3. This CDR3 has 14 residues. The germline V gene has CDR1 KGHSH and CDR2 LQKENI. The CDR3: CASSLDRGNSPLHF. For the CDR3, the DNA is TGTGCCAGCTCGCTGGACAGGGGTAATTCACCCCTCCACTTT.

The chain is built from TRBV14 and TRBJ2-2; D uncertain. This CDR3 spans 14 amino acids. From germline, CDR1 is SGHDN and CDR2 FVKESK. The ends were cut back, 2 bases at V and 1 base at J, with 5 bases in the middle. In nucleotides, the CDR3 is TGTGCCAGCAGCCAAACAGTGAACACCGGGGAGCTGTTTTTT. Its protein product is CASSQTVNTGELFF.

This clone appeared once. The chain couples TRBV7-9 to TRBJ1-2; maybe TRBD1 (5 bases). There are 15 residues in the CDR3. The V and J ends lost 5 bases and 1 base respectively, with 14 bases between them. CDR1 SEHNR and CDR2 FQNEAQ come from the germline V gene (reference sequence). DNA of the CDR3: TGTGCCAGCAGCCCTGTGGGGACTGTTAACTATGGCTACACCTTC. This codes for CASSPVGTVNYGYTF.

The gene calls are TRBV27 and TRBJ1-1; possible D gene TRBD1, 5 bases. V lost 4 bases, J lost 1 base, and 10 bases lay in between. The length of the CDR3 is 14 residues. Germline loops: CDR1 MNHEY, CDR2 SMNVEV (reference sequence). The CDR3 DNA reads as TGTGCCAGCAGTTATAACGACAGGAACACTGAAGCTTTCTTT. Amino acid sequence: CASSYNDRNTEAFF.

The chain couples TRBV4-1 to TRBJ1-2; 9 bases map to TRBD1. J gave up 0 bases and V 9 bases, and 11 bases lay outside the gene matches. The CDR3 consists of 16 residues. Germline CDR1 MGHRA, CDR2 YSYEKL. The CDR3 loop reads CASNQGQGSSNYGYTF. The CDR3 nucleotides read TGCGCCAGTAACCAGGGACAGGGCTCTTCTAACTATGGCTACACCTTC.

J is TRBJ1-2 and V is TRBV5-1; TRBD1 agrees at 7 bases. Trimming took 0 bases from V and 4 from J; bases not matched to a gene: 6. The CDR3 loop spans 15 amino acids. Per germline, CDR1 SGHRS and CDR2 YFSETQ. CDR3 sequence: CASSLALGQAYGYTF. The CDR3 nucleotides read TGCGCCAGCAGCTTGGCTCTAGGACAGGCCTATGGCTACACCTTC.

This chain uses TRBV7-9 with TRBJ2-5, with D unresolved. The CDR3 spans 17 residues. V lost 1 base and J 0 bases, leaving 15 bases between the germline ends. The germline CDR1 and CDR2 sequences are SEHNR and FQNEAQ (reference sequence). CDR3 nucleotide sequence: TGTGCCAGCAGCTTAGGTGGGGTTACTCGTTACCAAGAGACCCAGTACTTC. Translation gives CASSLGGVTRYQETQYF.

The chain has TRBV18 and TRBJ2-7; D is tentatively TRBD1 or TRBD2 (5 bases each). Germline CDR1 reads KGHSH; CDR2 reads LQKENI. The CDR3 totals 15 residues. V was pared by 3 bases and J by 6 bases, with 18 bases between. The CDR3 reads CASSPLTGAQTEQYF. The CDR3 DNA is TGTGCCAGCTCACCTTTAACCGGGGCCCAGACCGAGCAGTACTTC.

The J gene is TRBJ1-1, the V gene TRBV29-1; no reliable D call. Trimming took off 2 bases at V and 6 bases at J, with 7 bases between the two ends. The CDR3 covers 11 residues. Germline V gene lookup returns CDR1 SQVTM and CDR2 ANQGSEA. The chain's CDR3 is CSVENGAEAFF. The CDR3 DNA reads TGCAGCGTTGAAAACGGGGCTGAAGCTTTCTTT.

The chain uses TRBV19 and TRBJ1-2; TRBD1 agrees at 7 bases. CDR1 LNHDA and CDR2 SQIVND come from the germline V gene (reference sequence). The CDR3 loop spans 14 amino acids. V shed 8 bases and J 6 bases; nucleotides not matched to a gene: 12. CDR3 DNA sequence: TGTGCCAGTGGACGGACAGGAATTTTGGATGGCTACACCTTC. Residues: CASGRTGILDGYTF.

V usage is TRBV11-2 and J usage is TRBJ2-3; the D gene is possibly TRBD2 (5 bases). Per the germline V gene, CDR1 is SGHAT and CDR2 is FQNNGV. Trimming stripped 1 base from V and 0 bases from J, with 11 bases between. This CDR3 is 16 amino acids long. The chain's CDR3 is CASSLGASFSTDTQYF. CDR3 nucleotides: TGTGCCAGCAGCTTAGGAGCTAGCTTCAGCACAGATACGCAGTATTTT.

Notes on this clone: This same CDR3 is encoded by further DNA sequences in the sample. The V call is TRBV6-5, the J call TRBJ1-6, with D uncertain. V lost 2 bases to trimming and J lost 7 bases, with 6 bases between them. CDR3 length equals 13 residues. Germline CDR1 and CDR2: MNHEY and SVGAGI. The CDR3 coding sequence is TGTGCCAGCAGTTACACGGGAAATTCACCCCTCCACTTT. It yields the protein CASSYTGNSPLHF.

The J gene is TRBJ2-7, the V gene TRBV6-7, with 10 nucleotides matching TRBD2. TRBV6-7 is placed among ORFs of uncertain function. V trimming: 9 bases; J trimming: 1 base; junction bases outside the gene matches: 9. This CDR3 has 15 residues. This CDR3 is CARGAGTSVSYEQYF. For the CDR3, the DNA is TGTGCCAGGGGAGCCGGGACTAGCGTTTCCTACGAGCAGTACTTC.